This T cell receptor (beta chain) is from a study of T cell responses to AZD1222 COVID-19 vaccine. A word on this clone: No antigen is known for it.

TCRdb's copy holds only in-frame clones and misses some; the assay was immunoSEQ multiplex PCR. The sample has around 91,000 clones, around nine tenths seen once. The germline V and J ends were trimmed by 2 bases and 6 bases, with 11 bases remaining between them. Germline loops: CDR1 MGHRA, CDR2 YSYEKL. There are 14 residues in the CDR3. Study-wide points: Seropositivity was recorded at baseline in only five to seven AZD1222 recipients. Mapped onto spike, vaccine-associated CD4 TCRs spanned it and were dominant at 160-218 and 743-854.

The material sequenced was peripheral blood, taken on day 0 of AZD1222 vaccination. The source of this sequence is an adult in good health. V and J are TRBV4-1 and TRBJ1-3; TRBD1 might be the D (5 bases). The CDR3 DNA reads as TGCGCCAGCAGCCAACGGACACTTTCAAACACCATATATTTT. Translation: CASSQRTLSNTIYF.